The clone carrying this T cell receptor beta chain was seen a few times. Its antigen is not known. This sample was taken from a study of CD8 T cells in ankylosing spondylitis. Study-level points and caveats: Reports say disease-linked clones showed up significantly more in matched ankylosing spondylitis synovial fluid. Ankylosing spondylitis blood appeared to be characterized by a TCR beta motif of roughly eight highly homologous variants. Peripheral blood samples showed relatively rare disease-linked clones, and these clones were CD8+.

Scientists made TCR beta libraries using quantitative 5'-RACE with molecular barcodes. One entry per CDR3 protein, called by TCRdb with MiXCR from the 5' RACE reads. In the table there are 670,000 or so distinct CDR3 sequences, 15% to 20% of which are singletons. The sequencing input was blood, either unsorted or a sorted T cell fraction (not recorded which). The sequence was collected from a male donor with ankylosing spondylitis.

Written as DNA, the CDR3 is TGCGCCAGCAGCCTGACAGGGGGCATTGGCACTGAAGCTTTCTTT. Translation gives CASSLTGGIGTEAFF. This chain links TRBV5-1 with TRBJ1-1; 10 nucleotides align to TRBD1. The CDR3 length is 15 residues. The germline V gene has CDR1 SGHRS and CDR2 YFSETQ. Trimming removed 4 bases from V and 4 bases from J; junction bases left unmatched: 7. The entire variable domain, with the rest obtained from reference TRBV5-1 and TRBJ1-1, is as follows: KAGVTQTPRYLIKTRGQQVTLSCSPISGHRSVSWYQQTPGQGLQFLFEYFSETQRNKGNFPGRFSGRQFSNSRSEMNVSTLELGDSALYLCASSLTGGIGTEAFFGQGTRLTVV.